This T cell receptor beta chain was observed in a study of blood T cell repertoires in COVID-19. Seattle researchers signed up patients amid active infection and tracked them longitudinally. The length of the CDR3 is 16 residues. Germline CDR1 LGHNA, CDR2 YNFKEQ. Unmatched junction bases numbered 4, after V lost 4 bases and J lost 2 bases. Sequencing was performed with immunoSEQ multiplex PCR; in TCRdb, only in-frame clones are kept and a portion is missing. This table holds under 450,000 clones, about nine tenths found once. The clonotype was recovered from a woman aged 45-65 years with COVID-19, enrolled during active disease. V is TRBV4-2 and J is TRBJ2-3; 12 bases are a match to TRBD2. The sample comprised peripheral blood. CDR3 in amino acids: CASSRRLAGDTDTQYF. In DNA form, the CDR3 reads TGTGCCAGCAGCCGGAGACTAGCGGGAGACACAGATACGCAGTATTTT.